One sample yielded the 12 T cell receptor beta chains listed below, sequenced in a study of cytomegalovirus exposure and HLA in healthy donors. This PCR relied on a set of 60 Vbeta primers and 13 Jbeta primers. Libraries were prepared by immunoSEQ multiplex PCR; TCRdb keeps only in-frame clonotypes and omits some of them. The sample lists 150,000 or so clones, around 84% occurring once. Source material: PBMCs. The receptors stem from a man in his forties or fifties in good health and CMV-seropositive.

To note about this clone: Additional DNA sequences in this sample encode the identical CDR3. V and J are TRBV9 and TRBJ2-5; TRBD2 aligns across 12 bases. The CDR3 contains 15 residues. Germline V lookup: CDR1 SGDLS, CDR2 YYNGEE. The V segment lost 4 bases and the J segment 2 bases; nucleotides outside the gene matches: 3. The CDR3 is CASSSLAGGQETQYF. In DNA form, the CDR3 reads TGTGCCAGCAGCTCCCTAGCGGGGGGGCAAGAGACCCAGTACTTC.

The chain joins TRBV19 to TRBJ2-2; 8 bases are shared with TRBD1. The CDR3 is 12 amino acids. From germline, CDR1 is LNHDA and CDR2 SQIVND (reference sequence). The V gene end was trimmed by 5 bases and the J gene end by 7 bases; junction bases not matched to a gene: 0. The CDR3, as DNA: TGTGCCAGTAGTGACAGGGGCGGGGAGCTGTTTTTT. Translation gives CASSDRGGELFF.

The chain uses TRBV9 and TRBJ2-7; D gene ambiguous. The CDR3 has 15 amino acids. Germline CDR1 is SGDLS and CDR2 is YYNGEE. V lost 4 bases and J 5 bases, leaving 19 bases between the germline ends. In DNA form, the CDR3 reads TGTGCCAGCAGCTTAGGTCCTAGGTCAGACCACGAGCAGTACTTC. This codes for CASSLGPRSDHEQYF.

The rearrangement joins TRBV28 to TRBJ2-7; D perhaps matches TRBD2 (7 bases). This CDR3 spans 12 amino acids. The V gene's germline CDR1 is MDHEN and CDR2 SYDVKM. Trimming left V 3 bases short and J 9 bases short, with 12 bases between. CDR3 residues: CASSFRGGGQYV. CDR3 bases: TGTGCCAGCAGTTTTAGGGGAGGGGGGCAGTACGTC.

CDR3 bases: TGCAGCGTTGATGGGGGGAAAGGCTACACCTTC. Its protein product is CSVDGGKGYTF. The V and J genes are TRBV29-1 and TRBJ1-2; D might be TRBD1 (5 bases). The germline V gene has CDR1 SQVTM and CDR2 ANQGSEA. The CDR3 is made up of 11 amino acids. Trimming took off 3 bases at V and 8 bases at J, with 10 bases between the two ends.

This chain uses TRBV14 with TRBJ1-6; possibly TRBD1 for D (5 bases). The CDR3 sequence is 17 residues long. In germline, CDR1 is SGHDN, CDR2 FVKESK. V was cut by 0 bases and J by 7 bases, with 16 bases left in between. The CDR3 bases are TGTGCCAGCAGCCAAGATCGAATCGGGACTCTAAATTCACCCCTCCACTTT. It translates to CASSQDRIGTLNSPLHF.

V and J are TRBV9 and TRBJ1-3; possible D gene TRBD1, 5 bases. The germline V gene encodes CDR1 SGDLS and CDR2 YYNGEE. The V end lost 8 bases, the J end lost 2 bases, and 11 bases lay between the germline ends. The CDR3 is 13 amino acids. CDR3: CASAPGTGNTIYF. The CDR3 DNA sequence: TGTGCCAGTGCGCCAGGGACTGGAAACACCATATATTTT.

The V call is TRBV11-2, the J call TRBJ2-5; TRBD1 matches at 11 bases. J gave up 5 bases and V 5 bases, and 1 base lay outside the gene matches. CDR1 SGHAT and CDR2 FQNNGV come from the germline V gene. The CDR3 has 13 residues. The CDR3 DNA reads TGTGCCAGCAGCCGGGACAGGGGGGAGACCCAGTACTTC. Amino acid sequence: CASSRDRGETQYF.

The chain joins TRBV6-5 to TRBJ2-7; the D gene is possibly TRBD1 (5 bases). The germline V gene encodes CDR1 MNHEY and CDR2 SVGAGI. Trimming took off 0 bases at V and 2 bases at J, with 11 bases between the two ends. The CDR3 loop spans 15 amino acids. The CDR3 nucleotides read TGTGCCAGCAGTTACTCTTACGACAGAACCTACGAGCAGTACTTC. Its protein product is CASSYSYDRTYEQYF.

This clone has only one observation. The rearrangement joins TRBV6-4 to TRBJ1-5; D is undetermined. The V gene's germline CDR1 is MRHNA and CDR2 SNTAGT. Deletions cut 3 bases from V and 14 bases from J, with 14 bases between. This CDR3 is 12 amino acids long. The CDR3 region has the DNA TGTGCCAGCAGTGAGCTTTTGTGGGCCGAGCATTTT. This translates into CASSELLWAEHF.

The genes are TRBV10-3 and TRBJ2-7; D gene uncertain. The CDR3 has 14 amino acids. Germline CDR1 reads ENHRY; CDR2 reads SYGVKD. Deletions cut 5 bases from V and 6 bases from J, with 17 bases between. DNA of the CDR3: TGTGCCATCAGTAACACTGACCTGACACCCGAGCAGTACGTC. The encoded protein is CAISNTDLTPEQYV.

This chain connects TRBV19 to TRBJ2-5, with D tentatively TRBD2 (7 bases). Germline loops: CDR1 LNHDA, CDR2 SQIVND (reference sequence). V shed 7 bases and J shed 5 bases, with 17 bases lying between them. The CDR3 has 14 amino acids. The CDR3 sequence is CASNRRGGGETQYF. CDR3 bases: TGTGCCAGTAACAGGAGGGGGGGCGGGGAGACCCAGTACTTC.